This T cell receptor beta chain derives from a study of molecular identifiers for immune sequencing clone quantification. This CDR3 has 16 amino acids. Germline V gene data show CDR1 as MNHEY and CDR2 as SVGAGI. TCRdb re-called the PCR reads through MiXCR, storing one row per CDR3 protein. The repertoire has about 640,000 distinct CDR3 sequences, around 20% of them found once; the top ten carry roughly 0.83%. In the case of this clonotype: Given a much more abundant clone one base away, this may be a read error.

Material for sequencing was naive CD8+ T cells from blood, with Jurkat cell RNA spiked in. Noted subset: FACS-sorted CD8+CD4-CCR7+CD45RA+ naive T cells. The clonotype comes from a human donor in good health. Some libraries in this study had Jurkat cell RNA spiked in. The chain employs TRBV6-5 and TRBJ1-1; 11 nucleotides match TRBD1. The CDR3 bases are TGTACCAGCAGAACTGGACAGGGGGCAAGGAGCACTGAAGCTTTCTTT. It encodes CTSRTGQGARSTEAFF.